This entry is about one T cell receptor (beta chain). The antigen is unknown. This CDR3 contains 13 residues. The germline gives CDR1 GTSNPN, CDR2 SVGIG (reference sequence). V trimming: 2 bases; J trimming: 4 bases; junction bases outside the gene matches: 5. This sample was included in a study of PD-L1 blockade in urothelial cancer. Study-level information: Atezolizumab at 1,200 mg intravenously every 3 weeks was started by patients in the mid-2010s. About 90% of the roughly 30 patients were men whose urothelial cancer was bladder-origin. General study findings and limits: Prediction of better survival came from below-median pretreatment blood TCR clonality.

Here immunoSEQ multiplex PCR was the method, and the copy in TCRdb shows in-frame clones only, minus some. The table records some 51,000 clones, around 87% of them present only once. The J gene is TRBJ2-7, the V gene TRBV30, with 7 bases that match TRBD2. The source was PBMCs, collected around atezolizumab (anti-PD-L1) treatment. The sequence derives from a man in his 60s with urothelial cancer. CDR3 in DNA: TGTGCCTGGAGTAGTTTTAGCGGGTACGAGCAGTACTTC. This encodes CAWSSFSGYEQYF.